The entry that follows covers one T cell receptor (beta chain) sequence. The antigen remains unidentified. These data belong to a study of T cells in Graves' hyperthyroidism and ophthalmopathy. Study-level findings and limits: Ophthalmopathy was distinguished from stable hyperthyroidism by 13 V-J signatures. Ophthalmopathy was identified by the model a median approximately six months ahead of onset.

The study left out patients who had uncontrolled infection, other autoimmune disease, pregnancy or lactation. The study based diagnoses on clinical symptoms, serum thyroxine and TRAb, thyroid ultrasound and orbital computed tomography. Using RNA transcripts as the source, TCR beta CDR3 regions were amplified. The TCR CDR3 first-round RT-PCR relied on the HTBI primer set. TCRdb re-called the multiplex PCR reads with MiXCR, one entry per CDR3 protein. The table lists approximately 370,000 distinct CDR3 sequences, 17% of them singletons, with around a third in the top ten. This CDR3 is 15 amino acids long. Germline V CDR1 and CDR2: SGHAT, FQNNGV. Trimming pared 1 base from V and 5 bases from J, leaving 15 bases between.

The sequenced material came from blood. This receptor was obtained from a woman in her twenties or thirties with Graves' hyperthyroidism that later progressed to Graves' ophthalmopathy. This chain connects TRBV11-2 to TRBJ2-7; D perhaps matches TRBD2 (5 bases). The CDR3 loop is CASSLVAGVEDEQYF. For the CDR3, the DNA is TGTGCCAGCAGCTTAGTTGCCGGGGTGGAGGACGAGCAGTACTTC.